What follows are 12 T cell receptor beta chains derived from one specimen sequenced in a study of PD-1 blockade in classical Hodgkin lymphoma. The repertoire was sequenced with immunoSEQ multiplex PCR; TCRdb's copy has only in-frame clones and lacks some. The sample records tens of thousands of clones, around nine tenths being singletons. Patients all relapsed after autologous stem cell transplantation, and there was variation in brentuximab vedotin exposure. The sample here was peripheral blood mononuclear cells (PBMCs), taken at baseline. The source of these receptors is a human donor with classical Hodgkin lymphoma.

This rearrangement joins TRBV14 to TRBJ2-7; TRBD2 matches 7 bases. CDR1 and CDR2 from the germline V gene are SGHDN and FVKESK. V shed 5 bases and J 3 bases; nucleotides not matched to a gene: 7. This CDR3 has 14 residues. The CDR3 nucleotides are TGTGCCAGCAGCTACACGTCGGGGGGCTACGAGCAGTACTTC. This sequence encodes CASSYTSGGYEQYF.

The rearrangement uses TRBV6-6 and TRBJ2-1; D is unclear. From germline, CDR1 is MNHNY and CDR2 SVGAGI (reference sequence). This CDR3 spans 13 amino acids. The ends were cut back, 2 bases at V and 8 bases at J, with 10 bases in the middle. The CDR3 loop is CASSYRAGDEQFF. DNA for the CDR3: TGTGCCAGCAGTTACCGGGCCGGCGATGAGCAGTTCTTC.

This sequence joins TRBV4-1 and TRBJ2-7; D assignment may be TRBD1 or TRBD2 (5 bases each). V was pared by 3 bases and J by 1 base, with 10 bases between. CDR1 is MGHRA, CDR2 YSYEKL, per germline. This CDR3 spans 14 amino acids. The CDR3 nucleotides read TGCGCCAGCAGCCATCCGGGACGGTCCTACGAGCAGTACTTC. Its protein is CASSHPGRSYEQYF.

This chain connects TRBV4-1 to TRBJ1-3; no clear D. Trimming stripped 2 bases from V and 0 bases from J, with 8 bases between. Per the germline V gene, CDR1 is MGHRA and CDR2 is YSYEKL. CDR3 length: 15 residues. The CDR3 reads CASSQITISGNTIYF. Written as DNA, the CDR3 is TGCGCCAGCAGCCAAATTACCATCTCTGGAAACACCATATATTTT.

The chain has TRBV9 and TRBJ2-1; 11 bases align to TRBD2. This CDR3 is built from 16 residues. Germline V gene sequence: CDR1 SGDLS, CDR2 YYNGEE. V gave up 0 bases and J gave up 9 bases; unmatched junction bases: 8. The CDR3 DNA reads TGTGCCAGCAGCGTAGGAAAACTAGCGGGAGCGGGTGAGCAGTTCTTC. It yields the protein CASSVGKLAGAGEQFF.

This chain links TRBV28 with TRBJ1-2; 8 positions match TRBD1. The germline gives CDR1 MDHEN, CDR2 SYDVKM. The CDR3 extends over 16 amino acids. J lost 5 bases, V lost 5 bases, and 13 bases had no gene match. The CDR3 region has the DNA TGTGCCAGCAGTCCGATAATCGACCAGGGGGCTTATGGCTACACCTTC. It codes for CASSPIIDQGAYGYTF.

This clone was picked up one time. This chain uses TRBV19 with TRBJ2-4; no reliable D call. The CDR3 has 15 amino acids. Germline V gene data show CDR1 as LNHDA and CDR2 as SQIVND (reference sequence). Deletions cut 3 bases from V and 1 base from J, with 10 bases between. DNA of the CDR3: TGTGCCAGTAGTATGCTCTCGGAGGCCAAAAACATTCAGTACTTC. It encodes CASSMLSEAKNIQYF.

V is TRBV28 and J is TRBJ2-7; D is perhaps TRBD1 or TRBD2 (5 bases each). CDR3 length: 15 amino acids. CDR1 and CDR2 (germline): MDHEN, SYDVKM. V lost 8 bases to trimming and J lost 6 bases, with 23 bases between them. CDR3 in amino acids: CASGGDGGITGEQYF. CDR3 nucleotide sequence: TGTGCCAGCGGAGGCGATGGGGGTATTACGGGCGAGCAGTACTTC.

This chain links TRBV2 with TRBJ2-7, with D possibly matching TRBD1 (6 bases). Per germline, CDR1 SNHLY and CDR2 FYNNEI. V was cut by 1 base and J by 6 bases, with 10 bases left in between. This CDR3 region has 13 residues. This chain's CDR3 is CASSEDDRFEQYF. The CDR3, as DNA: TGTGCCAGCAGTGAAGATGACAGGTTCGAGCAGTACTTC.

The chain employs TRBV5-1 and TRBJ2-7; D is undetermined. CDR1 is SGHRS and CDR2 is YFSETQ in the germline V gene. The CDR3 sequence is 14 residues long. V lost 1 base to trimming and J lost 0 bases, with 8 bases between them. The CDR3 is CASSLRSTSYEQYF. The CDR3 DNA reads as TGCGCCAGCAGCTTGCGAAGCACCTCCTACGAGCAGTACTTC.

The chain uses TRBV9 and TRBJ2-3; D tentatively reads TRBD1 or TRBD2 (6 bases each). Trimming took 8 bases from V and 2 from J, leaving 18 bases between them. The CDR3 consists of 15 residues. Per the germline V gene, CDR1 is SGDLS and CDR2 is YYNGEE. CDR3 in DNA: TGTGCCAGTACGGGGGCGGGACTTCACACAGATACGCAGTATTTT. Its translation: CASTGAGLHTDTQYF.

The chain has TRBV9 and TRBJ2-1; D may correspond to TRBD1 or TRBD2 (5 bases each). In germline, CDR1 is SGDLS, CDR2 YYNGEE. Trimming shortened V by 3 bases and J by 5 bases, and 12 bases separated the two germline ends. The CDR3 is 14 amino acids. Here the CDR3 reads CASSATGTDNEQFF. Here the CDR3 DNA reads TGTGCCAGCAGCGCCACGGGGACGGACAATGAGCAGTTCTTC.